This TCR beta chain was profiled in a study of blood T cells in healthy people across ages. Healthy individuals of Caucasian origin from Russia, aged 6 to 90, served as donors. A minimum of 7 million PBMCs was isolated per sample. Together with a sample-barcoded 5' primer, a J-beta primer mix was included in a second PCR lasting about 6 to 11 cycles. TCRdb recomputed calls from the 5' RACE reads with MiXCR, one row per CDR3 protein. The table includes about 900,000 distinct CDR3 sequences, around 49% detected once. Per germline, CDR1 MDHEN and CDR2 SYDVKM. The CDR3 totals 15 residues. The V end lost 6 bases, the J end lost 15 bases, and 24 bases lay between the germline ends.

The J gene is TRBJ2-6, the V gene TRBV28; TRBD1 might be the D (5 bases). Sequences were obtained from blood. This clonotype was sampled from a man younger than 40 in good health. The CDR3 coding sequence is TGTGCCAGCAGCCACCGGTTGACAGCCAGCCTTGACCTGACTTTC. As protein: CASSHRLTASLDLTF.